The clone carrying this TCR beta chain was recorded once. What it binds is not known. TCR beta cDNA libraries had unique molecular identifiers. cDNA molecules numbering approximately 500,000 came from roughly 1 to 10 million T cells. TCRdb itself ran the PCR reads through MiXCR, one entry per CDR3 protein. The sample lists 820,000 or so distinct CDR3 sequences; roughly half were seen once. This sample was taken from a study of post-analysis software for immune sequencing data. Germline values: CDR1 MNHEY, CDR2 SVGAGI. The ends were cut back, 7 bases at V and 2 bases at J, with 15 bases in the middle. CDR3 length: 15 residues. Whole-study results and caveats: Analysis by F measure revealed that same-batch samples clustered strongly together. Higher frequency in patients than in controls was seen for a handful of TRBV segments, with TRBV5-6, TRBV5-1 and TRBV20-1 among them. Significantly decreased normalized Chao1 diversity was recorded for multiple sclerosis patients relative to controls.

The chain employs TRBV6-5 and TRBJ2-4; tentatively, D is TRBD1 (5 bases). Sequencing input: blood. The TCR comes from a girl between 10 and 17 years old with multiple sclerosis. The CDR3 nucleotides read TGTGCCAGCAACCCCACGAACAGGCCCAAAAACATTCAGTACTTC. Residues: CASNPTNRPKNIQYF.